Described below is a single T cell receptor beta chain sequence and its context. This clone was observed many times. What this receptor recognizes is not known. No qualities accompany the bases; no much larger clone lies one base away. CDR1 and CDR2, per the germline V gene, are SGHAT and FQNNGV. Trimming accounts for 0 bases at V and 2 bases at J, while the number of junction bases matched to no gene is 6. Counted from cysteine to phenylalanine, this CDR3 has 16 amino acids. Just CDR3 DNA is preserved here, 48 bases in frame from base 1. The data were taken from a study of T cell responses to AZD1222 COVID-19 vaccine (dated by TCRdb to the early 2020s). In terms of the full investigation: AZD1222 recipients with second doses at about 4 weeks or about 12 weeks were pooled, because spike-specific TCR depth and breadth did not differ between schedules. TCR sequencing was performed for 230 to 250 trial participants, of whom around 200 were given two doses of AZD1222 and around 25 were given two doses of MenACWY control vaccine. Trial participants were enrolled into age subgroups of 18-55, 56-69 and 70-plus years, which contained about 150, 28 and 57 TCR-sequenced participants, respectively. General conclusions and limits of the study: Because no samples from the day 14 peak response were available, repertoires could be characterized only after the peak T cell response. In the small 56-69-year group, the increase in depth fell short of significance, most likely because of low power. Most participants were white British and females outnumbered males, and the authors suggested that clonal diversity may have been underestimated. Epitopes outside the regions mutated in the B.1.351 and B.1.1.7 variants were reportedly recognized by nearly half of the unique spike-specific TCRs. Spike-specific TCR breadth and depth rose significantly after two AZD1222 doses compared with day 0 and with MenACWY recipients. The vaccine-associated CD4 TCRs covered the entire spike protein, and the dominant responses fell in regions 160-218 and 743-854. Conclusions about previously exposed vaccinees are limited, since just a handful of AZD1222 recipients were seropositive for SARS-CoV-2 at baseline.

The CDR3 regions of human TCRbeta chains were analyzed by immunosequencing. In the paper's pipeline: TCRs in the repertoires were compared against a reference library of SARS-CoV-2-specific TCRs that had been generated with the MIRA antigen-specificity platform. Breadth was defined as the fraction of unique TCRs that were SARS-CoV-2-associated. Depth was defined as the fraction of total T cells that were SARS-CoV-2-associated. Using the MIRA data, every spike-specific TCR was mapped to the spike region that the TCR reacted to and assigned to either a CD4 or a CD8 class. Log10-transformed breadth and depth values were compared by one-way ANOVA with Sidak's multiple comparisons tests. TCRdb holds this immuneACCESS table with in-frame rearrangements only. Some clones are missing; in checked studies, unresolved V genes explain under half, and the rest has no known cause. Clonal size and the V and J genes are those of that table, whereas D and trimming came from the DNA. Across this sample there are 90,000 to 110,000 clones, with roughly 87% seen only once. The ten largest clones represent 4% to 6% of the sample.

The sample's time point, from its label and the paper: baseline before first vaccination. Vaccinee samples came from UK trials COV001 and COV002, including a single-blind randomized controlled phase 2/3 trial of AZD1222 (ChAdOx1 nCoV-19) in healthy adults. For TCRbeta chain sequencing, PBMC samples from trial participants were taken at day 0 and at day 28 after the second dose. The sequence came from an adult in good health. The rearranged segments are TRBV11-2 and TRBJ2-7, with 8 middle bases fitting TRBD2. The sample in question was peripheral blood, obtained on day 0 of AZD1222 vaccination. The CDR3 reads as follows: CASSLDRAGGTYEQYF. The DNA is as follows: TGTGCCAGCAGCTTAGATCGGGCGGGGGGAACCTACGAGCAGTACTTC.